This T cell receptor beta chain came from a study of metastatic and nonmetastatic thyroid tumors. Study in general: The study looked at repertoires side by side in blood and in tumor or nodule tissue from malignant and benign thyroid patients. Study-wide findings and caveats: TCR beta diversity was reportedly significantly higher in malignant thyroid tumors than benign nodules, in blood and tumor.

Authors' data handling: Clinicopathological groups supplied CDR3 differences that were used to build a distant-metastasis classifier for papillary thyroid cancer. MiXCR re-clonotyped the PCR reads for TCRdb. TCRdb assigned the V and J calls; the authors' analysis was not used. The top ten clones hold 15% to 20% of a sample with about 32,000 clones, 30% to 40% of them seen once. This CDR3 comprises 15 residues. Germline trimming cut 5 bases from V and 4 bases from J; bases unmatched to any gene: 8. Germline CDR1 and CDR2: MDHEN and SYDVKM. This clone showed up just a few times. Antigen unknown. Ahead of thyroid surgery, no patient had received treatment of any kind.

The chain joins TRBV28 to TRBJ2-7; 10 nucleotides match TRBD1. The clonotype originates from a female donor with papillary thyroid cancer or a benign thyroid nodule (not recorded which). Some clones in this sample may be carry-over from other donors' samples. The sequenced material came from tumor tissue. CDR3 amino acids: CASSRDRGRTYEQYF. In nucleotides, the CDR3 is TGTGCCAGCAGTCGGGACAGGGGAAGGACGTACGAGCAGTACTTC.